This is a list of T cell receptor beta chains from one sample in a study of shared clonotypes between healthy human individuals. Sequencing used immunoSEQ multiplex PCR; TCRdb keeps in-frame clones, though not all of them. The repertoire holds some 2,000,000 clones, with approximately 94% as singletons. Specimen: naive CD8+ T cells sorted from blood. Receptors originate from a man between 18 and 35 years old in good health. The conserved cysteine and the conserved F or W are not part of the CDR3 here. A D gene is named only where the DNA matches it firmly. Clone size is given for some rows only: seen once, a few or many times, or a class if the clone is expanded.

CDR3aa | abundance | d_gene | j_gene | v_gene
ASSLAPHSEAF | NA | NA | TRBJ1-1 | TRBV7-9
ASSYSEGLSPLH | NA | NA | TRBJ1-6 | TRBV6-6
ASSPTVPNEKLF | NA | NA | TRBJ1-4 | TRBV4-3
ASSPGGDTQY | NA | TRBD1 | TRBJ2-3 | TRBV7-9
ASSLGFGEQY | once | NA | TRBJ2-7 | TRBV5-6
ASSPPTQNEQF | NA | NA | TRBJ2-1 | TRBV7-9
ASSPEPGQGLKKLF | NA | TRBD1 | TRBJ1-4 | TRBV27
ASSVGSGTSGILAKNIQY | NA | TRBD2 | TRBJ2-4 | TRBV9
ATSRDHDREGSANEKLF | NA | TRBD1 | TRBJ1-4 | TRBV15
ASSYSRPESTYEQY | NA | NA | TRBJ2-7 | TRBV6-5
ASSRAGNTIY | NA | NA | TRBJ1-3 | TRBV7-9
ASSLVHTEAF | NA | NA | TRBJ1-1 | TRBV11-2
ASTPLGQLELF | NA | NA | TRBJ2-2 | TRBV6-5
ASSPDRLSYEQY | once | TRBD1 | TRBJ2-7 | TRBV14
ASTPASVGVLGYT | NA | NA | TRBJ1-2 | TRBV7-9
ATSEMGHMNTEAF | NA | NA | TRBJ1-1 | TRBV15
ASSFRGSTYEQY | NA | TRBD1 | TRBJ2-7 | TRBV27
ASSHSMGTAYEQY | NA | TRBD1 | TRBJ2-7 | TRBV13
ASSLRQGVFNEQF | NA | TRBD1 | TRBJ2-1 | TRBV27
ASSPGQGVQPQH | NA | TRBD1 | TRBJ1-5 | TRBV28
AWSVPYRQGNYEQY | NA | TRBD1 | TRBJ2-7 | TRBV30
ASSLPLGQVPSYEQY | NA | TRBD1 | TRBJ2-7 | TRBV7-8
ASSLDGDYNEQF | NA | NA | TRBJ2-1 | TRBV5-5
ASSPSEGQTNYGYT | NA | TRBD1 | TRBJ1-2 | TRBV27
ASSIWLADSYEQY | NA | TRBD2 | TRBJ2-7 | TRBV19
AWSNGTGGYEQY | NA | TRBD1 | TRBJ2-7 | TRBV30
ASSFLGGSTDTQY | NA | TRBD2 | TRBJ2-3 | TRBV27
ASSLGGVSTDTQY | NA | NA | TRBJ2-3 | TRBV27
ASPLGWTGGIYEQF | NA | TRBD1 | TRBJ2-1 | TRBV5-8
ASSLAPGTSGVWSYEQY | NA | TRBD2 | TRBJ2-7 | TRBV7-8
ASSGENWETQY | NA | NA | TRBJ2-5 | TRBV2
ASSLAGSWGRSPLH | NA | NA | TRBJ1-6 | TRBV7-6
ASSQAGLNTEAF | NA | NA | TRBJ1-1 | TRBV4-1
ASSQGAGDYNEQF | NA | TRBD2 | TRBJ2-1 | TRBV4-1
ASSWGQGVYEQY | NA | TRBD1 | TRBJ2-7 | TRBV5-5
ASKDLPHEQY | once | NA | TRBJ2-7 | TRBV6-6
ASSKIPGHLEQY | NA | NA | TRBJ2-7 | TRBV27
ASSLAGTSGYNEQF | NA | TRBD2 | TRBJ2-1 | TRBV7-9
ASSPNVRGGPSNEQF | NA | TRBD2 | TRBJ2-1 | TRBV18
ASSSSEGAVYEQY | NA | NA | TRBJ2-7 | TRBV7-9
ASSVDAGAPQY | NA | NA | TRBJ2-3 | TRBV6-1
ASSFGSSLPYEQY | NA | NA | TRBJ2-7 | TRBV7-2
ASSSHQGTNYEQY | NA | NA | TRBJ2-7 | TRBV7-8
ASSLSGESYEQY | NA | TRBD2 | TRBJ2-7 | TRBV5-6
ASSQDASVGSFTGELF | NA | NA | TRBJ2-2 | TRBV4-3
ASSAGTDQETQY | once | NA | TRBJ2-5 | TRBV9
ASSFAGTGPLYNEQF | many | NA | TRBJ2-1 | TRBV27
ASSLASSGDYEQY | NA | NA | TRBJ2-7 | TRBV5-4
ASVGRSNQPQH | NA | NA | TRBJ1-5 | TRBV28
ASSKGRALAPQH | NA | NA | TRBJ1-5 | TRBV13
ASSGTGENEQF | once | TRBD1 | TRBJ2-1 | TRBV11-2
ASSTRSGSYEQY | NA | NA | TRBJ2-7 | TRBV21-1
ARIQGSLHEQY | NA | NA | TRBJ2-7 | TRBV19